A selection of T cell receptor beta chains follows, all from one sample in a study of beta chain features in type 1 diabetes. Generated by immunoSEQ multiplex PCR, the TCRdb table keeps only in-frame clones and is missing some. The sample lists about 650,000 clones; 9.5% to 15% were seen once. Source material: naive CD4+ T cells from blood. The receptors shown here come from a man younger than 40 with type 1 diabetes. CDR3s include the opening cysteine and the closing phenylalanine or tryptophan. The D gene is left open where the match is weak. Clone size is not always given. Where it is, it says once, few, many or a class for expanded clones.

J gene,clone size,V gene,D gene,CDR3 DNA,CDR3 protein
TRBJ1-5,few,TRBV28,-,TGTGCCAGCAGTTCTTCCCGCCAGGCGCCCCAGCATTTT,CASSSSRQAPQHF
TRBJ1-6,-,TRBV30,-,TGTGCCTGGGGGGGCGCGGGTTCACCCCTCCACTTT,CAWGGAGSPLHF
TRBJ1-5,-,TRBV2,-,TGTGCCAGCAGTCTGGACAGAAATAGCAATCAGCCCCAGCATTTT,CASSLDRNSNQPQHF
TRBJ1-2,-,TRBV28,-,TGTGCCAGCAGTTATAGGGGAAATTCTGGCTACACCTTC,CASSYRGNSGYTF
TRBJ2-1,-,TRBV10-3,-,TGTGCCATCGGCTCCTACAATGAGCAGTTCTTC,CAIGSYNEQFF
TRBJ2-3,-,TRBV7-2,-,TGTGCCAGCAGCTTAGCCCGGGGCACAGATACGCAGTATTTT,CASSLARGTDTQYF
TRBJ1-1,few,TRBV29-1,TRBD1,TGCAGCGCGGACCGGGACAGTTTCACTGAAGCTTTCTTT,CSADRDSFTEAFF
TRBJ2-1,-,TRBV18,-,TGTGCCAGCTCACCACAGGTAACGAGCTCCTACAATGAGCAGTTCTTC,CASSPQVTSSYNEQFF
TRBJ1-2,few,TRBV5-4,TRBD1,TGTGCCAGCAGCTCGCAGGGGGAAATTGGCTACACCTTC,CASSSQGEIGYTF
TRBJ1-1,few,TRBV10-3,-,TGTGCCATCAGTGAGTCGACTTCTGAAGCTTTCTTT,CAISESTSEAFF
TRBJ2-1,few,TRBV7-9,TRBD2,TGTGCCAGCAGCCCCAGCGGGGGAGCCTACAATGAGCAGTTCTTC,CASSPSGGAYNEQFF
TRBJ2-7,-,TRBV7-2,TRBD2,TGTGCCAGCAGCAGACTAGCGGCCTCCTACGAGCAGTACTTC,CASSRLAASYEQYF
TRBJ2-7,few,TRBV19,-,TGTGCCAGTAGTATAGGGGGAGCCAGGGACGAGCAGTACTTC,CASSIGGARDEQYF
TRBJ2-5,-,TRBV7-3,-,TGTGCCAGCAGCTTAACGCCCCCTGAGACCCAGTACTTC,CASSLTPPETQYF
TRBJ2-7,few,TRBV7-9,TRBD1,TGCGCCAGCAGCCAAGATTCACGGACAGGGACCTACGAGCAGTACTTC,CASSQDSRTGTYEQYF